The rows below give T cell receptor beta chains drawn from one sample of a study of identical twins. Via MiXCR, TCRdb re-called the 5' RACE reads, giving one row per CDR3 protein. The sample has roughly 720,000 distinct CDR3 sequences; 15% to 20% are singletons. The same data also contributed to another study, on T cells expressing NK-cell markers.

Sequenced: PBMCs. The origin of the receptors is a young woman in good health. The CDR3 runs from the conserved cysteine through the conserved F or W. D genes are given only for firm matches. Size is stated for part of the rows, as once, few or many counts, or as a class when the clone is expanded.

v_gene,j_gene,abundance,d_gene,CDR3aa,CDR3nt
TRBV5-5,TRBJ1-1,-,-,CASSLSSAIGFTEAFF,TGTGCCAGCAGCTTGTCGTCGGCCATAGGTTTTACTGAAGCTTTCTTT
TRBV4-3,TRBJ2-3,-,TRBD2,CASSLRTSWEDTQYF,TGCGCCAGCAGCCTGAGGACTAGCTGGGAGGATACGCAGTATTTT
TRBV7-6,TRBJ2-2,-,-,CASSLRWDSGELFF,TGTGCCAGCAGCCTGAGATGGGACTCCGGGGAGCTGTTTTTT
TRBV29-1,TRBJ2-5,-,-,CSVERGGQETQYF,TGCAGCGTTGAAAGGGGAGGCCAAGAGACCCAGTACTTC
TRBV11-3,TRBJ1-6,-,TRBD1,CASSFNRGDNSPLHF,TGTGCCAGCAGCTTCAACAGGGGCGATAATTCACCCCTCCACTTT
TRBV29-1,TRBJ2-7,-,-,CSDHRDFKSEQYF,TGCAGCGATCACCGGGACTTTAAGAGCGAGCAGTACTTC
TRBV10-3,TRBJ2-7,few,-,CAIREQGKDEQYF,TGTGCCATCAGGGAACAGGGAAAAGACGAGCAGTACTTC
TRBV6-5,TRBJ1-2,-,-,CASSFRGQRYGYTF,TGTGCCAGCAGTTTCCGTGGTCAACGGTATGGCTACACCTTC
TRBV20-1,TRBJ1-2,few,-,CSARRSLATRGYTF,TGCAGTGCTAGAAGGTCCCTCGCCACCCGAGGCTACACCTTC
TRBV12-3/TRBV12-4,TRBJ2-1,-,-,CASRLTSTSGEQFF,TGTGCCAGCAGACTGACCTCGACTAGTGGTGAGCAGTTCTTC
TRBV3-1,TRBJ2-1,few,-,CASSPPARSIYNEQFF,TGTGCCAGCAGCCCGCCTGCGAGGAGCATATACAATGAGCAGTTCTTC
TRBV6-5,TRBJ2-3,-,-,CASSSQGHATTDTQYF,TGTGCCAGCAGTTCACAGGGCCACGCCACCACAGATACGCAGTATTTT
TRBV14,TRBJ2-1,-,TRBD1,CASSHGTGIIYEQFF,TGTGCCAGCAGCCATGGGACAGGGATCATCTATGAGCAGTTCTTC
TRBV6-6,TRBJ1-1,many,-,CASSSHGNTEAFF,TGTGCCAGCAGTTCGCACGGGAACACTGAAGCTTTCTTT
TRBV29-1,TRBJ1-1,-,-,CSVRELTEAFF,TGCAGCGTACGAGAACTCACTGAAGCTTTCTTT
TRBV12-5,TRBJ2-3,-,-,CASGLPSGADTPSTDTQYF,TGTGCTAGTGGTTTGCCCTCGGGTGCGGACACTCCTAGCACAGATACGCAGTATTTT
TRBV25-1,TRBJ1-4,-,-,CASSEDGREKLFF,TGTGCCAGCAGTGAGGACGGGCGGGAAAAACTGTTTTTT
TRBV20-1,TRBJ1-1,-,-,CSAIDHFTEAFF,TGCAGTGCCATAGATCACTTCACTGAAGCTTTCTTT
TRBV4-2,TRBJ2-1,few,TRBD1,CASRKGDSHNEQFF,TGTGCCAGCAGAAAAGGGGACAGCCACAATGAGCAGTTCTTC
TRBV6-1,TRBJ1-1,few,-,CASSLQAGSTYTEAFF,TGTGCCAGCAGCCTACAGGCTGGAAGTACGTACACTGAAGCTTTCTTT
TRBV12-3/TRBV12-4,TRBJ2-7,few,TRBD1,CATGQRKGEQYF,TGTGCTACGGGACAGCGAAAAGGCGAGCAGTACTTC
TRBV10-3,TRBJ2-5,few,TRBD2,CAISVSSGQETQYF,TGTGCCATCAGTGTTTCTAGCGGCCAAGAGACCCAGTACTTC
TRBV4-2,TRBJ2-1,-,-,CASSQVAVSYNEQFF,TGTGCCAGCAGCCAAGTTGCGGTCTCCTACAATGAGCAGTTCTTC
TRBV6-5,TRBJ2-3,-,TRBD2,CASTKTSGAQYF,TGTGCCAGCACCAAGACTAGCGGAGCGCAGTATTTT
TRBV18,TRBJ1-1,-,-,CASSPRGREAFF,TGTGCCAGCTCACCACGGGGGCGTGAAGCTTTCTTT
TRBV5-1,TRBJ2-1,few,-,CASSLVAIDGEQFF,TGCGCCAGCAGCTTGGTGGCCATAGACGGTGAGCAGTTCTTC
TRBV11-3,TRBJ2-3,-,-,CASSLIRTQYF,TGTGCCAGCAGCTTAATAAGGACGCAGTATTTT
TRBV10-3,TRBJ2-3,few,TRBD1,CAIRRGGPTDTQYF,TGTGCCATCAGGAGAGGGGGCCCCACAGATACGCAGTATTTT
TRBV27,TRBJ1-6,few,-,CASSFRRIRNSPLHF,TGTGCCAGCAGTTTTCGGAGGATCCGTAATTCACCCCTCCACTTT
TRBV20-1,TRBJ2-7,-,-,CSGGRGFYEQYF,TGCAGTGGAGGACGGGGGTTCTACGAGCAGTACTTC
TRBV12-3/TRBV12-4,TRBJ2-5,-,-,CASSLSRQGLGETQYF,TGTGCCAGCAGTTTATCAAGGCAGGGGCTCGGAGAGACCCAGTACTTC
TRBV6-2/TRBV6-3,TRBJ1-1,-,TRBD1,CASSLNPDRDTEAFF,TGTGCCAGCAGCCTTAACCCGGACAGGGATACTGAAGCTTTCTTT
TRBV5-1,TRBJ2-3,few,TRBD2,CASSHELAGGSDTQYF,TGCGCCAGCAGCCACGAGCTAGCGGGGGGCTCAGATACGCAGTATTTT
TRBV20-1,TRBJ1-2,many,-,CSARGPTGNYGYTF,TGCAGTGCTAGAGGTCCGACGGGTAACTATGGCTACACCTTC
TRBV10-3,TRBJ2-5,-,-,CAISDKLETQYF,TGTGCCATCAGTGATAAATTGGAGACCCAGTACTTC